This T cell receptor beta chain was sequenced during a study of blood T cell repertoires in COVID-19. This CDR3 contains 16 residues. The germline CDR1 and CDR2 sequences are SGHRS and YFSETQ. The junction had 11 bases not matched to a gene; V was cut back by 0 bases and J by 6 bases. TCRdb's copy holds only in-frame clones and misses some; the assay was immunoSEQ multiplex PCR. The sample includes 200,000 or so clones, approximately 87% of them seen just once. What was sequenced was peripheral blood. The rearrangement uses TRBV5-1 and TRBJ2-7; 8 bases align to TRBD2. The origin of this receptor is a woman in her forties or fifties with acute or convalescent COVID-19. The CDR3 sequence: CASSLEVAGSLLEQYF. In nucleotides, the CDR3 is TGCGCCAGCAGCTTGGAGGTAGCGGGGAGCCTGCTCGAGCAGTACTTC. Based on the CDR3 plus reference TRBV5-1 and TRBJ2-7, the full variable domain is KAGVTQTPRYLIKTRGQQVTLSCSPISGHRSVSWYQQTPGQGLQFLFEYFSETQRNKGNFPGRFSGRQFSNSRSEMNVSTLELGDSALYLCASSLEVAGSLLEQYFGPGTRLTVT.